The clone carrying this T cell receptor (beta chain) has ten or more counts. The entry originates in a study of T cells in Graves' hyperthyroidism and ophthalmopathy. Any patient presenting with uncontrolled infection, other autoimmune disease, pregnancy or lactation was left out. RNA transcripts provided the source from which TCR beta CDR3 regions were amplified. First-round RT-PCR of the TCR CDR3 relied on the HTBI primer set. TCRdb used MiXCR to reprocess the multiplex PCR reads, holding one entry per CDR3 protein. The sample records about 610,000 distinct CDR3 sequences, about 14% being singletons. Germline values: CDR1 MNHNS, CDR2 SASEGT. Trimming stripped 0 bases from V and 8 bases from J, with 13 bases between. This CDR3 region has 14 residues.

Sequenced material: blood. The genes are TRBV6-1 and TRBJ1-2; D is unclear. The TCR comes from a woman aged 35 to 49 with Graves' ophthalmopathy. CDR3 nucleotide sequence: TGTGCCAGCAGTGAAGCGCCCGCACGTAGGGGCTACACCTTC. Its translation: CASSEAPARRGYTF.